This TCR beta chain was sequenced in a study of CD8+ T cells in alopecia areata. This clone was seen more than once but under ten times. The sample's treatment: oral pan-JAK inhibitor, 5-10 mg twice daily. TCR sequencing used cDNA made by reverse transcription of extracted RNA. Libraries were prepared by immunoSEQ multiplex PCR; TCRdb keeps only in-frame clonotypes and omits some of them. The top ten hold 16% of the sample, which has some 170,000 clones, about 61% seen once. The CDR3 has 16 residues. In germline, CDR1 is SGHRS, CDR2 YFSETQ. The trim removed 4 bases at V and 0 bases at J, leaving 3 bases unmatched.

The receptor was isolated from a human donor with alopecia areata. This rearrangement joins TRBV5-1 to TRBJ2-1; 11 bases are a match to TRBD2. The material was CD4+ T cells sorted from blood, obtained at approximately week 60, from a patient treated with tofacitinib. The CDR3 DNA reads TGCGCCAGCAGCCTAGCGGGGGGCCTCTCCTACAATGAGCAGTTCTTC. Its protein product is CASSLAGGLSYNEQFF.